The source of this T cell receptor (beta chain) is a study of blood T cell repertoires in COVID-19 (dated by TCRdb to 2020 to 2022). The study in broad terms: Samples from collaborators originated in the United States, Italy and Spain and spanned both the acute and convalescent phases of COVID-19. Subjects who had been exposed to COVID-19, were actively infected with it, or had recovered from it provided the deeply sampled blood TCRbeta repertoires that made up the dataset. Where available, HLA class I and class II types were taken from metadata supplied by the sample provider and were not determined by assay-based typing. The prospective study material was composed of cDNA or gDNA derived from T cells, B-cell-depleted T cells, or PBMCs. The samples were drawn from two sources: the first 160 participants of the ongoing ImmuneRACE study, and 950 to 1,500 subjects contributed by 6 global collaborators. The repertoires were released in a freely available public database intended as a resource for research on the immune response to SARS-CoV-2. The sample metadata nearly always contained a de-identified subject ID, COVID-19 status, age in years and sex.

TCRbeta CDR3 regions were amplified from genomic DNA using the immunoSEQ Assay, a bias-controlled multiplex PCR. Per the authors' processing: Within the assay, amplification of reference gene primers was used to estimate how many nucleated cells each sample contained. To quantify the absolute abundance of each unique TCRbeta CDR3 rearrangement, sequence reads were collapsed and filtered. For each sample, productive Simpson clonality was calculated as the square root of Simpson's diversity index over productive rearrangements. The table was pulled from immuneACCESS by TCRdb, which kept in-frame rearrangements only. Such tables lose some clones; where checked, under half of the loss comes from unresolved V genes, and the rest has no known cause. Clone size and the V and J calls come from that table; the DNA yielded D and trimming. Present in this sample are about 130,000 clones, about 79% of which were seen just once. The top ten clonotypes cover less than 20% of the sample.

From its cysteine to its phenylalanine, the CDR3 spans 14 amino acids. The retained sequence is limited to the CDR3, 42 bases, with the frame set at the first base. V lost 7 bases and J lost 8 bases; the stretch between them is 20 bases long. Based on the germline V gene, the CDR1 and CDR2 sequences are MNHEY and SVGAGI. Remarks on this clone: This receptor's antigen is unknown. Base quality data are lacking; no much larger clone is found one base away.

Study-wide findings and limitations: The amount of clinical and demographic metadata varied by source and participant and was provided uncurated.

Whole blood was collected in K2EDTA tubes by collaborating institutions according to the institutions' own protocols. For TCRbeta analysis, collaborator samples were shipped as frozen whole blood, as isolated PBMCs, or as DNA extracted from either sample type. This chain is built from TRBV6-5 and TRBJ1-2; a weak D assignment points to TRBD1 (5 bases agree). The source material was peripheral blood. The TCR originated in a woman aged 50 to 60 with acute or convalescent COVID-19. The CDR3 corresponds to CASKKIQGFQGYTF. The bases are TGTGCCAGCAAGAAAATCCAGGGATTTCAGGGCTACACCTTC.